This TCR beta chain derives from a study of cytomegalovirus exposure and HLA in healthy donors. Findings and caveats of the study: Within the data, a cluster of highly shared sequence variants was likely a sequencing artifact.

A remark on this clone: Antigen specificity is unknown.

In the PCR, 60 Vbeta and 13 Jbeta primers were used. As processed by the authors: There were 80 million or so unique TCR beta chains by a later count, and 10 million to 12 million of them were shared. Assay: immunoSEQ multiplex PCR; the TCRdb copy retains only in-frame clones and omits some. V and J calls and clone size follow that table, whereas D and trimming were derived from the DNA. Altogether about 150,000 clones are present, roughly 82% being singletons, with the ten largest covering about 6.8%. Germline assignment: CDR1 SGHRS and CDR2 YFSETQ. V gave up 0 bases and J gave up 4 bases, with 9 bases separating them. This CDR3 is built from 14 residues.

This chain joins TRBV5-1 and TRBJ2-3; perhaps TRBD1 as D (6 bases). The sequence was collected from a man aged 45 to 65 in good health and CMV-seropositive. The sequenced sample was PBMCs. The CDR3 is CASSLVGAADTQYF. Written as DNA, the CDR3 is TGCGCCAGCAGCTTGGTGGGGGCGGCAGATACGCAGTATTTT.